A single sample gave rise to the 16 T cell receptor beta chains below, sequenced in a study of T-cell memory formation after mild COVID-19. TCRdb re-derived calls from the 5' RACE reads in MiXCR, one entry per CDR3 protein. Among under 450,000 distinct CDR3 sequences listed, roughly 19% were seen once. The material sequenced was PBMCs or a T cell subset sorted from them (not recorded which). Source of these receptors: a man between 18 and 35 years old who had mild COVID-19 (a few samples of this study predate the infection). Cell type and time point are not known.

The rearrangement uses TRBV12-3 or TRBV12-4 and TRBJ2-7; perhaps D is TRBD1 or TRBD2 (5 bases each). Trimming took 6 bases from V and 3 from J, leaving 12 bases between them. The CDR3 length is 13 residues. In DNA form, the CDR3 reads TGTGCCAGCAGGCCGGGACCGGACTACGAGCAGTACTTC. Amino acids: CASRPGPDYEQYF.

This clonotype has more than one count but fewer than ten. The chain links TRBV11-2 to TRBJ1-2; D remains unclear. The V and J ends lost 2 bases and 6 bases respectively, with 16 bases between them. CDR3 length: 15 residues. Germline assignment: CDR1 SGHAT and CDR2 FQNNGV. The CDR3 reads CASSLLSAAGHGYTF. The CDR3 region has the DNA TGTGCCAGCAGCTTACTTTCGGCCGCTGGGCATGGCTACACCTTC.

This clonotype has at least ten counts. The chain uses TRBV7-2 and TRBJ2-7; 9 bases are shared with TRBD2. Germline CDR1 SGHTA, CDR2 FQGNSA. CDR3 length: 13 residues. After removal of 4 bases from V and 7 bases from J, the junction contained 5 bases not matched to a gene. The CDR3 region has the DNA TGTGCCAGCAGCTCCCGAGCGGGGGGTGAGCAGTACGTC. Protein: CASSSRAGGEQYV.

This clonotype was found many times. As DNA, the CDR3 is TGCGCCAGCAGCCGATCACTAGCGGGGGCCCACAATGAGCAGTTCTTC. It yields the protein CASSRSLAGAHNEQFF. This chain connects TRBV5-1 to TRBJ2-1; 11 bases align to TRBD2. The ends lost 4 bases at V and 5 bases at J; junction bases unmatched: 8. Germline-derived CDR1 and CDR2 are SGHRS and YFSETQ. The CDR3 is 16 residues long.

This clonotype was seen a few times. The chain couples TRBV7-9 to TRBJ2-2, with D uncertain. This CDR3 is 13 amino acids long. V was cut by 5 bases and J by 6 bases, with 10 bases left in between. Germline-derived CDR1 and CDR2 are SEHNR and FQNEAQ (reference sequence). CDR3 in amino acids: CASSTPRAGELFF. The CDR3 DNA follows: TGTGCCAGCAGCACCCCCCGGGCCGGGGAGCTGTTTTTT.

The table lists this clonotype with a few counts. The V gene is TRBV20-1, the J gene TRBJ2-3, with 7 bases that match TRBD2. V shed 4 bases and J 3 bases; nucleotides not matched to a gene: 10. CDR1 and CDR2 from the germline V gene are DFQATT and SNEGSKA (reference sequence). The CDR3 loop spans 15 amino acids. The CDR3 loop is CSATRDGGGTDTQYF. As DNA, the CDR3 is TGCAGTGCTACCAGAGACGGCGGGGGTACAGATACGCAGTATTTT.

This clonotype occurred a few times. The chain combines TRBV20-1 with TRBJ1-2; the D gene is possibly TRBD1 (6 bases). The length of the CDR3 is 13 residues. Trimming took off 6 bases at V and 4 bases at J, with 15 bases between the two ends. Germline CDR1 is DFQATT and CDR2 is SNEGSKA (reference sequence). CDR3 sequence (DNA): TGCAGTGCCCGCAGACAGGCCAGCTATGGCTACACCTTC. This sequence encodes CSARRQASYGYTF.

The table lists this clonotype with many counts. The V call is TRBV4-1, the J call TRBJ2-3; 9 positions agree with TRBD2. CDR1 and CDR2 (germline): MGHRA, YSYEKL. With 2 bases clipped from V and 1 base from J, the junction kept 4 bases outside the gene matches. This CDR3 is built from 16 residues. The CDR3 loop is CASSQRLAGGTDTQYF. Written as DNA, the CDR3 is TGCGCCAGCAGCCAACGTTTAGCGGGGGGCACAGATACGCAGTATTTT.

The CDR3 protein is CATSRDGAANYGYTF. The CDR3 coding sequence is TGTGCCACCAGCAGAGATGGCGCAGCTAACTATGGCTACACCTTC. The genes are TRBV15 and TRBJ1-2; D ambiguous. Germline CDR1 and CDR2: LNHNV and YYDKDF (reference sequence). V was shortened by 0 bases and J by 0 bases, with 8 bases between the two germline ends. The CDR3 consists of 15 residues.

The chain joins TRBV4-3 to TRBJ2-7; 7 bases match TRBD1. Trimming cost V 0 bases and J 3 bases; bases outside gene matches: 8. The germline V gene encodes CDR1 LGHNA and CDR2 YSLEER. The CDR3 length is 16 residues. CDR3 amino acids: CASSQEPGGFVYEQYF. The CDR3 bases are TGCGCCAGCAGCCAAGAACCAGGGGGTTTTGTCTACGAGCAGTACTTC.

This clonotype was seen more than once but under ten times. V gene TRBV12-3 or TRBV12-4 combines with J gene TRBJ2-5; weak D call: TRBD1 (5 bases). The V and J ends lost 10 bases and 5 bases respectively, with 20 bases between them. This CDR3 has 14 residues. Here the CDR3 reads CATQDSSGGETQYF. For the CDR3, the DNA is TGTGCCACCCAAGACAGCTCCGGTGGGGAGACCCAGTACTTC.

The rearrangement uses TRBV5-1 and TRBJ1-2; a possible D gene is TRBD1 (6 bases). Deletions cut 4 bases from V and 8 bases from J, with 21 bases between. The CDR3 loop spans 15 amino acids. Germline V CDR1 and CDR2: SGHRS, YFSETQ. CDR3 coding DNA: TGCGCCAGCAGCCCCCGCCTGGGGGCCCCCTGGGGCTACACCTTC. As protein: CASSPRLGAPWGYTF.

This chain uses TRBV27 with TRBJ1-2; 8 bases map to TRBD1. Unmatched junction bases numbered 5, after V lost 5 bases and J lost 0 bases. Germline V gene data show CDR1 as MNHEY and CDR2 as SMNVEV (reference sequence). The CDR3 has 15 amino acids. CDR3 loop: CASSIQGAPNYGYTF. As DNA, the CDR3 is TGTGCCAGCAGTATCCAGGGGGCGCCTAACTATGGCTACACCTTC.

The J gene is TRBJ1-1, the V gene TRBV12-3 or TRBV12-4; 11 positions agree with TRBD1. The length of the CDR3 is 13 residues. V gave up 6 bases and J gave up 14 bases; unmatched junction bases: 11. CDR3 amino acids: CASRWGQGGSRFF. In nucleotides, the CDR3 is TGTGCCAGCAGATGGGGACAGGGGGGGTCTCGGTTCTTT.

The rearrangement uses TRBV29-1 and TRBJ2-7; weak D call: TRBD2 (6 bases). The CDR3 is 12 amino acids. V was pared by 6 bases and J by 3 bases, with 12 bases between. The germline V gene encodes CDR1 SQVTM and CDR2 ANQGSEA. CDR3 DNA sequence: TGCAGCGTCCGCACCGGGAGCTACGAGCAGTACTTC. It yields the protein CSVRTGSYEQYF.

This clonotype was picked up a small number of times. V is TRBV7-3 and J is TRBJ2-5; D might be TRBD1 or TRBD2, each matching 6 bases. CDR1 is SGHTA, CDR2 FQGTGA, per germline. The CDR3 sequence is 15 residues long. V was pared by 5 bases and J by 2 bases, with 15 bases between. CDR3 DNA: TGTGCCAGCAGCCCAAATCAGGGGAGGCAAGAGACCCAGTACTTC. Amino acids: CASSPNQGRQETQYF.